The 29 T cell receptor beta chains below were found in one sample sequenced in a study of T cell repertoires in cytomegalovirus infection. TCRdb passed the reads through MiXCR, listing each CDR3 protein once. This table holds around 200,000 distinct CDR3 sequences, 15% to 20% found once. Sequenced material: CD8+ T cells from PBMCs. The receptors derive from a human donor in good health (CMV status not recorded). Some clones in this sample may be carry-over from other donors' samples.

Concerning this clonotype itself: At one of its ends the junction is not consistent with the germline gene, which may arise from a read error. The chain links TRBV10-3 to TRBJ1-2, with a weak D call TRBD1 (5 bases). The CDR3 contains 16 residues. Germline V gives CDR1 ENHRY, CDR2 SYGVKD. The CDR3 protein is CTISESKRGEKFGYTF. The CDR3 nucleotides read TGTACCATCAGTGAGTCGAAGCGGGGGGAGAAGTTTGGCTACACCTTC.

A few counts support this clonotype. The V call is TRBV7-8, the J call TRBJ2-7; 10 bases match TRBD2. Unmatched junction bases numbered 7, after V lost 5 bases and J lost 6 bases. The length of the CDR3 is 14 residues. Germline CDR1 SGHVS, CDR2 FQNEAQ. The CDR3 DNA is TGTGCCAGCAGCCCGGGGACTAGCGTTGGCGAGCAGTACTTC. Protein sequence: CASSPGTSVGEQYF.

CDR3 sequence: CSASKGSSYNEQFF. The CDR3 nucleotides are TGCAGTGCTAGCAAGGGCAGCTCCTACAATGAGCAGTTCTTC. The rearrangement links TRBV20-1 to TRBJ2-1; unclear D gene. The CDR3 sequence is 14 residues long. The ends were cut back, 3 bases at V and 0 bases at J, with 9 bases in the middle. Germline V lookup: CDR1 DFQATT, CDR2 SNEGSKA (reference sequence).

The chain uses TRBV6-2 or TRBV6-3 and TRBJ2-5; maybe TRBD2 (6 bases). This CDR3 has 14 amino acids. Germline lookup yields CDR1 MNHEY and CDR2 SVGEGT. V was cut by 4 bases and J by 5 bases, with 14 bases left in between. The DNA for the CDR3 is TGTGCCAGCAGTTTTGGAGGGGTTCGGGAGACCCAGTACTTC. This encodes CASSFGGVRETQYF.

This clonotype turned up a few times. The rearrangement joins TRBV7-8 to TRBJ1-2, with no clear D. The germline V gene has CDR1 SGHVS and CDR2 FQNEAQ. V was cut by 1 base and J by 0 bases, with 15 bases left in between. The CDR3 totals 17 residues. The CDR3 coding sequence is TGTGCCAGCAGCTTAGAGGGTTTTGGCAGAACTAACTATGGCTACACCTTC. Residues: CASSLEGFGRTNYGYTF.

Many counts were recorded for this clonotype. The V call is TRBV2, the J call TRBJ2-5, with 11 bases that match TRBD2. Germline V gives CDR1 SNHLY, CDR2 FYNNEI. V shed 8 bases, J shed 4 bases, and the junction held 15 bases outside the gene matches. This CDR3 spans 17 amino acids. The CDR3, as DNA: TGTGCCAGCCGGGAAGGGACTAGCGGAATTTGGTTAGAGACCCAGTACTTC. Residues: CASREGTSGIWLETQYF.

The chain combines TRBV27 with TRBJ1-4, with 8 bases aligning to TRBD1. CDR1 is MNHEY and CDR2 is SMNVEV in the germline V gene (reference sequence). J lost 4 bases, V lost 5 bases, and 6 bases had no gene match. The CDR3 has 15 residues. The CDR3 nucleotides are TGTGCCAGCAGTCCACGGGACAGGCGTAATGAAAAACTGTTTTTT. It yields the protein CASSPRDRRNEKLFF.

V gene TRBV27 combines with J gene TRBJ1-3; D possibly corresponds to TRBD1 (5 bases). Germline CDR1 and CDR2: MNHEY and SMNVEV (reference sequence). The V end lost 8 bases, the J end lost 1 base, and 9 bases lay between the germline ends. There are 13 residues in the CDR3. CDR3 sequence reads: CASHDSSGNTIYF. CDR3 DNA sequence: TGTGCCAGCCATGACAGTTCTGGAAACACCATATATTTT.

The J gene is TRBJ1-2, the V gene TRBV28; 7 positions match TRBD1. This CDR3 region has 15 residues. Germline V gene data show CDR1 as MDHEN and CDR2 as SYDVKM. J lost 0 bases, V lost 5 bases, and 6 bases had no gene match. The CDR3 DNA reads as TGTGCCAGCAGTCCACGACAGGGCGCTAACTATGGCTACACCTTC. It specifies CASSPRQGANYGYTF.

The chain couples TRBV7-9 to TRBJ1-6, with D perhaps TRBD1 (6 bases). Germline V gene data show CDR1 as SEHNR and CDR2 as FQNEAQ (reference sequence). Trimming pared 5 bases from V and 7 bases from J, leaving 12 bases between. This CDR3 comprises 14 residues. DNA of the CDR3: TGTGCCAGCAGCGGAGGGGGTTTGAATTCACCCCTCCACTTT. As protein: CASSGGGLNSPLHF.

The CDR3: CASSENGAGNQPQHF. CDR3 in DNA: TGCGCCAGCAGTGAGAACGGGGCAGGCAATCAGCCCCAGCATTTT. V is TRBV10-1 and J is TRBJ1-5; the D gene is possibly TRBD1 (5 bases). The CDR3 has 15 residues. Trimming left V 2 bases short and J 2 bases short, with 10 bases between. Germline loops: CDR1 WNHNN, CDR2 SYGVQD (reference sequence).

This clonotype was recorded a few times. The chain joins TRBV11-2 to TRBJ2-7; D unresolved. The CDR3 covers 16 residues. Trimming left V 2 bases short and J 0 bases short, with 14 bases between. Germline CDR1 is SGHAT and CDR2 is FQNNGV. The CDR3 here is CASSLTASLSSYEQYF. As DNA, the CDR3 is TGTGCCAGCAGCTTAACAGCTTCACTAAGCTCCTACGAGCAGTACTTC.

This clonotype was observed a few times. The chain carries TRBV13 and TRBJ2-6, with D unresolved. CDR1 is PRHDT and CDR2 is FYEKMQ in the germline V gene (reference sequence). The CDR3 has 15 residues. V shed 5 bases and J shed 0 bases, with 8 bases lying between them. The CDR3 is CASSQWGSGANVLTF. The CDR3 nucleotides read TGTGCCAGCAGCCAGTGGGGCTCTGGGGCCAACGTCCTGACTTTC.

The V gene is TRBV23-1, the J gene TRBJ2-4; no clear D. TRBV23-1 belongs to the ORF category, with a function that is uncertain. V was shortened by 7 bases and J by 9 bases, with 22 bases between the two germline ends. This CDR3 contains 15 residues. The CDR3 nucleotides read TGCGCCAGCACCCCCGTGAGACCCCAGGATGGCATTCAGTACTTC. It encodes CASTPVRPQDGIQYF.

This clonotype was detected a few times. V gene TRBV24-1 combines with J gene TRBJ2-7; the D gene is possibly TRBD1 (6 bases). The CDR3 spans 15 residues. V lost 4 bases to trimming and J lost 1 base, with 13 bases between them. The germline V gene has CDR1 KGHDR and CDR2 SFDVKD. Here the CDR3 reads CATSDSTTGSYEQYF. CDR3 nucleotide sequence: TGTGCCACCAGTGACTCCACCACAGGGTCCTACGAGCAGTACTTC.

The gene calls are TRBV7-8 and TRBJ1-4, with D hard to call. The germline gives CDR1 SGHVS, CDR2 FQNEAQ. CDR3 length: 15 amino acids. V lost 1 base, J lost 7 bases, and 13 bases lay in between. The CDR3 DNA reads TGTGCCAGCAGCTTAGTCGAGGGCACGGCTGAAAAACTGTTTTTT. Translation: CASSLVEGTAEKLFF.

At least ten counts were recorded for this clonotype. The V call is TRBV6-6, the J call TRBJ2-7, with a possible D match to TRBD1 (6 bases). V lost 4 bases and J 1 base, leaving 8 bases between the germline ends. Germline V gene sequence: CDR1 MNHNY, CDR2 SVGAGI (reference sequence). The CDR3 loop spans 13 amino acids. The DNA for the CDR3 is TGTGCCAGCAGTTGGACAGTTTCCTACGAGCAGTACTTC. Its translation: CASSWTVSYEQYF.

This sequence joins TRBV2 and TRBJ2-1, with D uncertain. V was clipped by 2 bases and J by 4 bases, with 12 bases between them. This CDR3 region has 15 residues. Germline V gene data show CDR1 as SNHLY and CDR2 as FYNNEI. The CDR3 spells CASSESLLKYNEQFF. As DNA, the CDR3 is TGTGCCAGCAGTGAATCGTTACTAAAATACAATGAGCAGTTCTTC.

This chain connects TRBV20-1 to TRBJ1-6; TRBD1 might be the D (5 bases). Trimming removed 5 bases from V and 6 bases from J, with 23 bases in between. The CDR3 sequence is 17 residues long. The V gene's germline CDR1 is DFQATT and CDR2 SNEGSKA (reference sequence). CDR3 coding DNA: TGCAGTGCTGGCAGCCTCCCGGGACGACTTGGTAATTCACCCCTCCACTTT. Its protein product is CSAGSLPGRLGNSPLHF.

The CDR3: CSAFHTGDSDQPQHF. CDR3 sequence (DNA): TGCAGTGCTTTTCACACAGGGGATTCGGATCAGCCCCAGCATTTT. The gene calls are TRBV20-1 and TRBJ1-5, with TRBD1 matching 7 bases. The CDR3 length is 15 residues. Trimming at V came to 5 bases and at J to 5 bases, leaving 12 bases not matched to a gene. Germline assignment: CDR1 DFQATT and CDR2 SNEGSKA (reference sequence).

The CDR3 reads CASSLIQSGTDTQYF. The CDR3 DNA follows: TGTGCCAGCAGTCTTATACAGAGTGGCACAGATACGCAGTATTTT. This sequence joins TRBV14 and TRBJ2-3; D is unresolved. The CDR3 length is 15 residues. Trimming removed 6 bases from V and 1 base from J, with 14 bases in between. CDR1 and CDR2 from the germline V gene are SGHDN and FVKESK.

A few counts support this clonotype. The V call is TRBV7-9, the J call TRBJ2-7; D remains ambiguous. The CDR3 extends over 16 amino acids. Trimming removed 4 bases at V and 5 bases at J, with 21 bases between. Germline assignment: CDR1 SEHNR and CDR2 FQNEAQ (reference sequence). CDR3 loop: CASSSRLISGPDEQYF. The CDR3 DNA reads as TGTGCCAGCAGCTCCAGACTGATATCCGGTCCGGACGAGCAGTACTTC.

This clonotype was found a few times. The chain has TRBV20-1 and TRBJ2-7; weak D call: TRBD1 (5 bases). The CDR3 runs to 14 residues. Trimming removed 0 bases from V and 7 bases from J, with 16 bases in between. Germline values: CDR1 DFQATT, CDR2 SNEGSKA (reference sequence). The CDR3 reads CSARDPQGLGEQYF. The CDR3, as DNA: TGCAGTGCTAGAGATCCGCAGGGATTAGGGGAGCAGTACTTC.

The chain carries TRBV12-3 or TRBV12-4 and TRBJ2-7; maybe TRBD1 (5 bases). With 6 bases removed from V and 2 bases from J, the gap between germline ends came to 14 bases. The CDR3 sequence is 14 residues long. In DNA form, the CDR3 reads TGTGCCAGCAGAACGAAGGGGTCCCCCTACGAGCAGTACTTC. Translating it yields CASRTKGSPYEQYF.

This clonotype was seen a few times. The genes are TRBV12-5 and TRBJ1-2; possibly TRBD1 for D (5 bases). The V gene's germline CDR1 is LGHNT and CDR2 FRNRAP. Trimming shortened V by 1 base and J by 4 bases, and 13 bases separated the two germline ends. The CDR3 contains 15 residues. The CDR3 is CASGLGGTGPYGYTF. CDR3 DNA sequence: TGTGCTAGTGGTTTGGGAGGAACGGGGCCCTATGGCTACACCTTC.

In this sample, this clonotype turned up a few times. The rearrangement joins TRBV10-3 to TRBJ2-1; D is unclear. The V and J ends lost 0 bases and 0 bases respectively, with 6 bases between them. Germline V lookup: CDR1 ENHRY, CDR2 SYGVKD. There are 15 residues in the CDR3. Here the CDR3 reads CAISESFSSYNEQFF. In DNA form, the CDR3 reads TGTGCCATCAGTGAGTCCTTTAGCTCCTACAATGAGCAGTTCTTC.

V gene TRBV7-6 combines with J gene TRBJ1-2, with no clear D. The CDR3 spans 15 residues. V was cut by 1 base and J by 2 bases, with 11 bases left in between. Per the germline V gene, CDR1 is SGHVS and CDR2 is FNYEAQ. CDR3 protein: CASSLEGAPNYGYTF. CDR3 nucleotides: TGTGCCAGCAGCTTAGAGGGTGCACCGAACTATGGCTACACCTTC.

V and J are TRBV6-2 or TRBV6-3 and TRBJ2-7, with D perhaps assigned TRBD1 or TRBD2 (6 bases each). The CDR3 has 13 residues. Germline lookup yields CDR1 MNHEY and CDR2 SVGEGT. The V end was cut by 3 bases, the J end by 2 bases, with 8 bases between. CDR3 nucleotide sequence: TGTGCCAGCAGTTATGGGGGGCCCTACGAGCAGTACTTC. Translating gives CASSYGGPYEQYF.

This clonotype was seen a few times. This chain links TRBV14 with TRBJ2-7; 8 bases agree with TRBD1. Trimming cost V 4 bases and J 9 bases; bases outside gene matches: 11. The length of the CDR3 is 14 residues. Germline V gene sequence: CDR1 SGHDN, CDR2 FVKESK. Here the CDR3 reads CASSRGQVPTGQYF. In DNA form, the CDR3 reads TGTGCCAGCAGCCGGGGACAGGTTCCTACGGGGCAGTACTTC.